The clone carrying this T cell receptor (beta chain) was counted a single time. The data are from a study of blood T cell repertoires in COVID-19. Study summary: Collection of acute and convalescent COVID-19 samples took place in the United States, Italy and Spain.

This CDR3 has 15 amino acids. The germline V gene encodes CDR1 LNHDA and CDR2 SQIVND (reference sequence). V lost 6 bases to trimming and J lost 0 bases, with 9 bases between them. Method: immunoSEQ multiplex PCR; TCRdb's copy keeps in-frame clones and lacks some. The sample consists of 180,000 or so clones, 80% to 90% of them appearing once. V gene TRBV19 combines with J gene TRBJ1-6, with D hard to call. The specimen was peripheral blood. This receptor was obtained from a man in his 60s with acute or convalescent COVID-19. Written as DNA, the CDR3 is TGTGCCAGTAGCGAGTGGAGCTCCTATAATTCACCCCTCCACTTT. The encoded protein is CASSEWSSYNSPLHF.